A single sample gave rise to the 10 T cell receptor beta chains below, sequenced in a study of blood T cells in healthy people across ages. The authors ran a second PCR of about 7 to 11 cycles using a sample-barcoded 5' primer and a J-beta primer mix. Via MiXCR, TCRdb re-called the 5' RACE reads, giving one row per CDR3 protein. The repertoire consists of hundreds of thousands of distinct CDR3 sequences, with under 35% occurring once and the leading ten covering roughly 17%. Sequenced sample: blood. The source is a woman of 80 years or more in good health.

The V and J genes are TRBV5-1 and TRBJ1-3; D uncertain. This CDR3 is 12 amino acids long. The V gene's germline CDR1 is SGHRS and CDR2 YFSETQ. Trimming left V 3 bases short and J 8 bases short, with 9 bases between. The DNA for the CDR3 is TGCGCCAGCAGCTCCGACGAGGACACCATATATTTT. Its protein is CASSSDEDTIYF.

A single count supports this clonotype. Mismatch with germline at one junction end may stem from a read error. The J gene is TRBJ1-2, the V gene TRBV10-3, with TRBD1 as a possible D gene (5 bases). The CDR3 totals 14 residues. Germline CDR1 and CDR2: ENHRY and SYGVKD. The CDR3 region has the DNA TGTGCCATCAGTAGGGACCTGGCTAACTATGGCCACACCTTC. Its translation: CAISRDLANYGHTF.

This clonotype was seen ten or more times. The rearrangement joins TRBV4-2 to TRBJ2-3; no reliable D call. The germline V gene encodes CDR1 LGHNA and CDR2 YNFKEQ. This CDR3 has 13 residues. The V end was cut by 2 bases, the J end by 4 bases, with 7 bases between. CDR3 residues: CASSQFYSDTQYF. CDR3 in DNA: TGTGCCAGCAGCCAATTTTACTCAGATACGCAGTATTTT.

On this clonotype itself: This may come from a read error, since a much larger clone is one base off. The gene calls are TRBV28 and TRBJ2-1; D not certain. The CDR3 length is 14 residues. Germline V gene data show CDR1 as MDHEN and CDR2 as SYDVKM. CDR3 sequence (DNA): TGTACCAGCAGAAGATCTAGGTCCTACAATGAGCAGTTCTTC. Translating it yields CTSRRSRSYNEQFF.

This clonotype has at least ten counts. The genes are TRBV7-2 and TRBJ2-4, with 7 bases identical to TRBD1. Looked up from germline, CDR1 is SGHTA and CDR2 is FQGNSA. Trimming removed 4 bases from V and 7 bases from J; junction bases left unmatched: 7. The CDR3 has 14 amino acids. CDR3 DNA: TGTGCCAGCAGCTCAACAGGGGTCGCGAACATTCAGTACTTC. This translates into CASSSTGVANIQYF.

This clonotype was seen a few times. The chain joins TRBV7-8 to TRBJ1-1; D is unresolved. Per germline, CDR1 SGHVS and CDR2 FQNEAQ. V was clipped by 8 bases and J by 3 bases, with 19 bases between them. This CDR3 region has 15 residues. CDR3 bases: TGTGCCAGCCGAGTAGGGCACCGTGGGGACACTGAAGCTTTCTTT. Translating gives CASRVGHRGDTEAFF.

This clonotype was recorded many times. This CDR3 reads CSASPAPGQGYETQYF. DNA of the CDR3: TGCAGTGCTAGTCCAGCCCCGGGACAGGGTTACGAGACCCAGTACTTC. This chain uses TRBV20-1 with TRBJ2-5; TRBD1 matches at 9 bases. Looked up from germline, CDR1 is DFQATT and CDR2 is SNEGSKA (reference sequence). The junction had 13 bases not matched to a gene; V was cut back by 3 bases and J by 5 bases. The CDR3 is 16 amino acids.

This clonotype was counted ten times or more. This chain uses TRBV7-9 with TRBJ2-7; D is uncertain. The germline V and J ends were trimmed by 7 bases and 2 bases, with 12 bases remaining between them. Germline V gene data show CDR1 as SEHNR and CDR2 as FQNEAQ (reference sequence). This CDR3 comprises 13 residues. CDR3 loop: CASMKISTYEQYF. DNA for the CDR3: TGTGCCAGCATGAAAATAAGCACCTACGAGCAGTACTTC.

This clonotype was observed many times. The genes are TRBV15 and TRBJ2-3; 14 nucleotides agree with TRBD2. Germline V gives CDR1 LNHNV, CDR2 YYDKDF (reference sequence). The J segment lost 4 bases and the V segment lost 1 base, leaving 1 base of the junction unmatched. The CDR3 covers 16 residues. The CDR3 bases are TGTGCCACCAGCAGAGGGACTAGCGGGGGGTCAGATACGCAGTATTTT. It is translated as CATSRGTSGGSDTQYF.

This clonotype was counted many times. The chain combines TRBV3-1 with TRBJ2-1, with D tentatively TRBD1 (8 bases). From germline, CDR1 is LGHDT and CDR2 YNNKEL (reference sequence). V lost 4 bases and J 15 bases, leaving 16 bases between the germline ends. This CDR3 comprises 12 residues. CDR3 nucleotide sequence: TGTGCCAGCAGCCCTGGGACAGGCGGGGGGTTCTTC. Amino acid sequence: CASSPGTGGGFF.